The 15 T cell receptor beta chains below all came from one sample that was sequenced in a study of blood T cell repertoires in COVID-19. Assay: immunoSEQ multiplex PCR; the TCRdb copy retains only in-frame clones and omits some. The data contain 350,000 to 450,000 clones, 88% of them singletons. The source material was PBMCs or T cells enriched from blood (not recorded which). The receptors were sampled from a woman younger than 30 who had been exposed to COVID-19.

This chain connects TRBV20-1 to TRBJ1-1; D is ambiguous. The CDR3 covers 11 residues. Germline lookup yields CDR1 DFQATT and CDR2 SNEGSKA (reference sequence). The ends were cut back, 5 bases at V and 5 bases at J, with 9 bases in the middle. In DNA, the CDR3 is TGCAGTGCTCCGCGTACGACTGAAGCTTTCTTT. The encoded protein is CSAPRTTEAFF.

The chain links TRBV28 to TRBJ1-2; tentative D call: TRBD1 (5 bases). The CDR3 runs to 13 residues. V was cut by 4 bases and J by 3 bases, with 9 bases left in between. In germline, CDR1 is MDHEN, CDR2 SYDVKM. CDR3 in DNA: TGTGCCAGCAGTTCGGCACAGGACTATGGCTACACCTTC. This gives the protein CASSSAQDYGYTF.

This chain joins TRBV13 and TRBJ2-3, with D perhaps matching TRBD2 (5 bases). The germline V gene encodes CDR1 PRHDT and CDR2 FYEKMQ (reference sequence). Trimming left V 0 bases short and J 9 bases short, with 13 bases between. CDR3 length: 14 residues. This chain's CDR3 is CASSLGDSKSTQYF. The CDR3 nucleotides read TGTGCCAGCAGCTTAGGGGACTCTAAAAGCACGCAGTATTTT.

Comments on this clone: The same CDR3 can be traced to other DNA sequences in this sample. The chain has TRBV12-3 or TRBV12-4 and TRBJ2-1; D ambiguous. The CDR3 is 13 residues long. Deletions cut 3 bases from V and 4 bases from J, with 7 bases between. Here the CDR3 DNA reads TGTGCCAGCAGTTTCCTAGAGTACAATGAGCAGTTCTTC. This sequence encodes CASSFLEYNEQFF.

As to this clone: The sample contains more than one DNA sequence encoding this CDR3. The V call is TRBV9, the J call TRBJ2-1; D gene ambiguous. This CDR3 has 13 residues. Trimming took 0 bases from V and 4 from J, leaving 5 bases between them. The V gene's germline CDR1 is SGDLS and CDR2 YYNGEE. The CDR3 sequence: CASSVGQYNEQFF. CDR3 nucleotides: TGTGCCAGCAGCGTAGGACAATACAATGAGCAGTTCTTC.

The chain employs TRBV7-2 and TRBJ2-7; TRBD1 matches at 8 bases. CDR1 and CDR2 (germline): SGHTA, FQGNSA. V was pared by 0 bases and J by 4 bases, with 5 bases of the junction left unmatched. The CDR3 runs 15 residues. CDR3 in amino acids: CASSLADRVGYEQYF. DNA of the CDR3: TGTGCCAGCAGCTTAGCGGACAGGGTGGGTTACGAGCAGTACTTC.

The rearrangement uses TRBV7-2 and TRBJ2-2; 9 bases align to TRBD2. The V segment lost 0 bases and the J segment 4 bases; nucleotides outside the gene matches: 0. Germline-derived CDR1 and CDR2 are SGHTA and FQGNSA. This CDR3 comprises 15 residues. CDR3 bases: TGTGCCAGCAGCTTAGCTAGCGGGGGCACCGGGGAGCTGTTTTTT. It specifies CASSLASGGTGELFF.

The rearrangement uses TRBV11-2 and TRBJ2-3, with D hard to call. The CDR3 has 14 residues. Germline values: CDR1 SGHAT, CDR2 FQNNGV. The V gene lost 2 bases and the J gene lost 0 bases, with 6 bases spanning the gap. CDR3 loop: CASSLSASTDTQYF. CDR3 in DNA: TGTGCCAGCAGCTTAAGCGCTAGCACAGATACGCAGTATTTT.

In DNA form, the CDR3 reads TGTGCCAGCAGCCAAGGGGGACAGATTTCGGGATTCTTC. Translated: CASSQGGQISGFF. V usage is TRBV14 and J usage is TRBJ2-1; 7 positions agree with TRBD1. The CDR3 is 13 residues long. CDR1 SGHDN and CDR2 FVKESK come from the germline V gene. The V and J ends lost 1 base and 16 bases, in that order; junction bases with no gene match: 10. The full variable domain, rest sourced from reference TRBV14 and TRBJ2-1, is EAGVTQFPSHSVIEKGQTVTLRCDPISGHDNLYWYRRVMGKEIKFLLHFVKESKQDESGMPNNRFLAERTGGTYSTLKVQPAELEDSGVYFCASSQGGQISGFFGPGTRLTVL.

The chain employs TRBV6-5 and TRBJ1-1; 8 positions agree with TRBD1. Looked up from germline, CDR1 is MNHEY and CDR2 is SVGAGI. The ends lost 6 bases at V and 3 bases at J; junction bases unmatched: 3. The CDR3 has 13 amino acids. CDR3 residues: CASRIQGDTEAFF. CDR3 bases: TGTGCCAGCAGGATACAGGGGGACACTGAAGCTTTCTTT.

The chain recombines TRBV9 with TRBJ1-2, with D possibly TRBD1 on 5 matching bases. Trimming pared 0 bases from V and 2 bases from J, leaving 17 bases between. The CDR3 length is 17 residues. Germline assignment: CDR1 SGDLS and CDR2 YYNGEE. CDR3 bases: TGTGCCAGCAGCGTAGATTCGCGGCAGGGTTCCAACTATGGCTACACCTTC. The encoded protein is CASSVDSRQGSNYGYTF.

The J gene is TRBJ1-1, the V gene TRBV4-1; maybe TRBD1 (6 bases). With 4 bases removed from V and 9 bases from J, the gap between germline ends came to 12 bases. Germline V gives CDR1 MGHRA, CDR2 YSYEKL. This CDR3 is 12 amino acids long. CDR3 coding DNA: TGCGCCAGCAGCCGCATACAGGGTCAAGCTTTCTTT. Its protein product is CASSRIQGQAFF.

The chain employs TRBV27 and TRBJ1-2; TRBD1 matches at 12 bases. Looked up from germline, CDR1 is MNHEY and CDR2 is SMNVEV (reference sequence). CDR3 length equals 15 residues. V dropped 5 bases and J dropped 8; count of bases not matched to a gene: 9. The CDR3 reads CASSPSGQGARGYTF. CDR3 in DNA: TGTGCCAGCAGTCCGTCGGGACAGGGGGCGAGGGGCTACACCTTC.

The CDR3 here is CASNRGGSYEQYF. Written as DNA, the CDR3 is TGCGCCAGCAATAGGGGGGGGTCCTACGAGCAGTACTTC. The V gene is TRBV5-1, the J gene TRBJ2-7; possible D gene TRBD2, 7 bases. Trimming stripped 6 bases from V and 1 base from J, with 11 bases between. This CDR3 region has 13 residues. Germline V gives CDR1 SGHRS, CDR2 YFSETQ.

The chain joins TRBV10-3 to TRBJ1-2, with TRBD1 matching over 7 bases. The germline CDR1 and CDR2 sequences are ENHRY and SYGVKD. The CDR3 loop spans 14 amino acids. The V and J ends lost 4 bases and 7 bases, in that order; junction bases with no gene match: 9. The CDR3 coding sequence is TGTGCCATCAGTGTCTATGAGGGGGCGCTTGGCTACACCTTC. Its protein is CAISVYEGALGYTF.